These T cell receptor beta chains were read from a single sample in a study of identical twins. One entry per CDR3 protein results from TCRdb running MiXCR on the 5' RACE reads. The table includes nearly 900,000 distinct CDR3 sequences, about 12% detected once. These data are also associated with another study on yellow fever vaccine responses in identical twins.

The specimen sequenced was PBMCs. The origin of the receptors is a woman aged 18 to 35 in good health. The CDR3 runs from the conserved cysteine through the conserved F or W. A D gene is named only where the DNA matches it firmly. Size tells how often a clone was seen (once, few, many) or the class of an expanded clone, and some rows leave it out.

TRBV12-3/TRBV12-4	few	TRBD2	TRBJ2-3	CASTLAGATTDTQYF	TGTGCCAGCACCCTAGCGGGGGCCACCACAGATACGCAGTATTTT
TRBV5-1	.	.	TRBJ2-3	CASSLVPGGGPTDTQYF	TGCGCCAGCAGCTTGGTCCCTGGGGGGGGGCCCACAGATACGCAGTATTTT
TRBV21-1	.	.	TRBJ1-5	CASSIRGCGNQPQHF	TGTGCCAGCAGCATAAGGGGTTGCGGCAATCAGCCCCAGCATTTT
TRBV29-1	many	.	TRBJ1-2	CSVEITGYGYTF	TGCAGCGTTGAAATAACAGGGTATGGCTACACCTTC
TRBV6-6	few	TRBD2	TRBJ2-7	CASSYLAGGEQYF	TGTGCCAGCAGTTACTTAGCGGGCGGAGAGCAGTACTTC
TRBV3-1	many	TRBD2	TRBJ2-3	CASSPTSGSTDTQYF	TGTGCCAGCAGCCCGACTAGCGGTAGCACAGATACGCAGTATTTT
TRBV6-5	.	.	TRBJ2-1	CASSTELFLGNEQFF	TGTGCCAGCAGTACCGAGCTGTTCTTGGGAAATGAGCAGTTCTTC
TRBV29-1	.	TRBD1	TRBJ2-5	CSTRQGKETQYF	TGCAGCACACGACAGGGGAAAGAGACCCAGTACTTC
TRBV7-6	few	.	TRBJ2-3	CASSHRRGTDTQYF	TGTGCCAGCAGCCACCGACGGGGAACAGATACGCAGTATTTT
TRBV20-1	few	.	TRBJ2-3	CSARGESGSGSDTQYF	TGCAGTGCCAGGGGAGAAAGTGGGAGTGGGTCAGATACGCAGTATTTT
TRBV28	few	.	TRBJ2-7	CASSFELSYEQYF	TGTGCCAGCAGTTTTGAGCTCTCCTACGAGCAGTACTTC
TRBV6-1	.	.	TRBJ2-3	CASGEERGKETQYF	TGTGCCAGTGGGGAGGAGCGCGGGAAGGAGACGCAGTATTTT
TRBV12-3/TRBV12-4	few	TRBD2	TRBJ2-5	CASSSTSGSTETQYF	TGTGCCAGCAGTTCGACTAGCGGGAGTACGGAGACCCAGTACTTC
TRBV6-5	once	.	TRBJ2-1	CASSYPGAASSYNEQFF	TGTGCCAGCAGTTACCCAGGGGCGGCAAGCTCCTACAATGAGCAGTTCTTC
TRBV15	many	.	TRBJ2-3	CATSRDTGDTQYF	TGTGCCACCAGCAGAGATACAGGGGATACGCAGTATTTT
TRBV7-2	few	.	TRBJ2-3	CASRKTGTDTQYF	TGTGCCAGCAGAAAGACAGGCACAGATACGCAGTATTTT
TRBV12-3/TRBV12-4	few	.	TRBJ1-6	CASLLGAGSPLHF	TGTGCCAGTCTGTTAGGGGCAGGTTCACCCCTCCACTTT
TRBV5-1	.	TRBD1	TRBJ2-7	CASSLIPGQGSIHEQYF	TGCGCCAGCAGCTTAATTCCGGGACAGGGTTCGATCCACGAGCAGTACTTC
TRBV7-2	few	TRBD2	TRBJ2-3	CASSFAGGGLREDTQYF	TGTGCCAGCAGCTTCGCGGGCGGGGGGCTCCGCGAGGATACGCAGTATTTT
TRBV20-1	.	TRBD1	TRBJ2-1	CSARAALGTGGSYNEQFF	TGCAGTGCTAGAGCGGCTTTGGGGACAGGGGGTTCCTACAATGAGCAGTTCTTC
TRBV5-1	few	.	TRBJ2-1	CASLAGQPSSYNEQFF	TGCGCCAGCCTGGCGGGGCAGCCCAGCTCCTACAATGAGCAGTTCTTC
TRBV7-9	.	TRBD2	TRBJ2-1	CASSMGLAGEYNEQFF	TGTGCCAGCAGCATGGGACTAGCGGGAGAGTACAATGAGCAGTTCTTC
TRBV7-8	.	TRBD1	TRBJ2-7	CASSSGQDPYEQYF	TGTGCCAGCAGTTCCGGACAGGACCCCTACGAGCAGTACTTC
TRBV10-1	.	TRBD1	TRBJ2-7	CASNTGVPSGEQYF	TGCGCCAGCAATACAGGGGTGCCTTCAGGGGAGCAGTACTTC
TRBV6-1	.	.	TRBJ1-1	CASRTGDAMGKAFF	TGTGCCAGCAGAACCGGGGACGCCATGGGAAAAGCTTTCTTT
TRBV29-1	.	TRBD2	TRBJ2-1	CSAGLAGEGEQFF	TGCAGCGCGGGGCTAGCGGGAGAGGGAGAGCAGTTCTTC
TRBV4-1	.	.	TRBJ2-5	CASSQGSLETQYF	TGCGCCAGCAGCCAGGGTTCTTTAGAGACCCAGTACTTC
TRBV20-1	.	TRBD1	TRBJ1-5	CSAAPSGGSNQPQHF	TGCAGTGCTGCCCCCTCAGGGGGCAGCAATCAGCCCCAGCATTTT
TRBV12-3/TRBV12-4	.	.	TRBJ2-6	CASSLDGGSGANVLTF	TGTGCCAGCAGTTTAGACGGTGGCTCTGGGGCCAACGTCCTGACTTTC
TRBV9	few	.	TRBJ2-3	CASSVESITDTQYF	TGTGCCAGCAGCGTAGAATCAATCACAGATACGCAGTATTTT
TRBV5-1	once	TRBD1	TRBJ1-2	CASSYGTGVNYGYTF	TGCGCCAGCAGCTACGGGACAGGCGTTAACTATGGCTACACCTTC
TRBV5-1	many	.	TRBJ2-7	CASSLVVGPYEQYF	TGCGCCAGCAGCTTGGTTGTAGGACCCTACGAGCAGTACTTC
TRBV6-1	.	TRBD1	TRBJ1-1	CASSPYRGANTEAFF	TGTGCCAGCAGTCCCTACAGGGGTGCGAACACTGAAGCTTTCTTT
TRBV20-1	.	.	TRBJ2-7	CSARDGRSSYEQYF	TGCAGTGCTAGAGATGGACGAAGCTCCTACGAGCAGTACTTC
TRBV27	.	.	TRBJ2-1	CASSRQSHNEQFF	TGTGCCAGCAGCCGGCAAAGCCACAATGAGCAGTTCTTC
TRBV18	.	.	TRBJ2-3	CASSPETLPTDTQYF	TGTGCCAGCTCACCAGAGACACTGCCCACAGATACGCAGTATTTT
TRBV9	few	TRBD2	TRBJ2-5	CASSVGTLAGGQETQYF	TGTGCCAGCAGCGTAGGGACGCTAGCGGGGGGTCAAGAGACCCAGTACTTC
TRBV12-3/TRBV12-4	few	TRBD2	TRBJ2-7	CASSWTSGLAYEQYF	TGTGCCAGCAGCTGGACTAGCGGGTTAGCCTACGAGCAGTACTTC
TRBV3-1	few	.	TRBJ2-1	CASSQVPSYNEQFF	TGTGCCAGCAGCCAAGTTCCCTCCTACAATGAGCAGTTCTTC
TRBV6-7	few	TRBD1	TRBJ2-1	CASSPGVRGPRTVGDEQFF	TGTGCCAGCAGCCCCGGAGTGAGGGGGCCTCGAACGGTGGGCGATGAGCAGTTCTTC
TRBV9	.	TRBD1	TRBJ2-1	CASSVGIGTGVDRNEQFF	TGTGCCAGCAGCGTAGGGATTGGAACAGGGGTAGATAGGAATGAGCAGTTCTTC
TRBV25-1	.	TRBD1	TRBJ2-5	CASKPQGARGETQYF	TGTGCCAGCAAACCACAGGGGGCTCGGGGAGAGACCCAGTACTTC
TRBV6-1	few	TRBD1	TRBJ2-2	CASRRTGSNTGELFF	TGTGCCAGCAGGAGGACAGGTTCGAACACCGGGGAGCTGTTTTTT
TRBV12-3/TRBV12-4	many	TRBD2	TRBJ2-1	CASSQGSSGGFLHNEQFF	TGTGCCAGCAGTCAGGGGTCTAGCGGGGGGTTTTTACACAATGAGCAGTTCTTC
TRBV10-3	few	.	TRBJ2-2	CAISENMRGQLDTGELFF	TGTGCCATCAGTGAAAACATGCGGGGGCAACTGGACACCGGGGAGCTGTTTTTT